A selection of T cell receptor beta chains follows, all from one sample in a study of T cell responses to AZD1222 COVID-19 vaccine. The protocol was immunoSEQ multiplex PCR, while the TCRdb copy is restricted to in-frame clones and leaves out a portion. The sample carries roughly 110,000 clones, roughly nine tenths recorded once. This material consisted of peripheral blood, taken on day 0 of AZD1222 vaccination. These receptors came from an adult in good health. Both conserved end residues are part of each CDR3. The order of the fields is V gene, clone size, D gene, J gene, CDR3 protein, CDR3 DNA. The D gene is left open where the match is weak. For some rows the clone size is stated as once, few or many, or as a class when expanded; others skip it.

TRBV5-6,-,-,TRBJ1-2,CASSLLPRTVYGYTF,TGTGCCAGCAGCTTGCTCCCTCGGACGGTCTATGGCTACACCTTC
TRBV6-2/TRBV6-3,-,TRBD2,TRBJ2-7,CASSYSTSGIGAPYYEQYF,TGTGCCAGCAGTTACTCGACTAGCGGCATAGGGGCCCCGTACTACGAGCAGTACTTC
TRBV19,-,-,TRBJ1-5,CASSIRTKEPVGSNQPQHF,TGTGCCAGTAGTATAAGGACAAAGGAACCTGTAGGCTCGAATCAGCCCCAGCATTTT
TRBV5-4,-,TRBD2,TRBJ2-1,CASSLDSGRDNEQFF,TGTGCCAGCAGCTTGGACAGCGGGAGGGACAATGAGCAGTTCTTC
TRBV7-6,-,-,TRBJ2-6,CASSLRSGAFSGANVLTF,TGTGCCAGCAGCTTAAGGTCCGGCGCTTTCTCTGGGGCCAACGTCCTGACTTTC
TRBV9,-,TRBD1,TRBJ1-3,CASSVPGQGSSGNTIYF,TGTGCCAGCAGCGTGCCGGGACAGGGGAGCTCTGGAAACACCATATATTTT
TRBV19,-,-,TRBJ1-2,CASSEGRDYGYTF,TGTGCCAGTAGTGAGGGGCGCGACTATGGCTACACCTTC
TRBV2,-,-,TRBJ2-7,CASSAKSGGFNEQYF,TGTGCCAGCAGTGCCAAATCCGGGGGATTTAACGAGCAGTACTTC
TRBV11-3,-,-,TRBJ1-1,CASSLDGEDTEAFF,TGTGCCAGCAGCTTAGATGGGGAGGACACTGAAGCTTTCTTT
TRBV12-5,-,-,TRBJ2-7,CASALDAPSYEQYF,TGTGCTAGTGCCTTGGACGCGCCCTCCTACGAGCAGTACTTC
TRBV7-9,-,-,TRBJ1-2,CASSPAGGGSGYTF,TGTGCCAGCAGCCCAGCGGGAGGAGGCAGCGGCTACACCTTC
TRBV28,-,-,TRBJ1-2,CASIRPTTNYGYTF,TGTGCCAGCATCCGACCGACGACCAACTATGGCTACACCTTC
TRBV10-3,-,-,TRBJ1-5,CAVASDRNQPQHF,TGTGCCGTAGCCTCGGACCGCAATCAGCCCCAGCATTTT
TRBV5-5,-,-,TRBJ1-5,CASSLRGVSNQPQHF,TGTGCCAGCAGCTTGCGCGGGGTGAGCAATCAGCCCCAGCATTTT
TRBV7-3,-,TRBD1,TRBJ2-1,CASSLTVQTGRNEQFF,TGTGCCAGCAGCTTAACGGTCCAGACAGGGCGGAATGAGCAGTTCTTC
TRBV24-1,-,TRBD2,TRBJ2-7,CATSSGREGRRTTGEQYF,TGTGCCACCAGTTCCGGTCGGGAGGGAAGACGGACTACGGGCGAGCAGTACTTC
TRBV5-1,-,TRBD1,TRBJ2-7,CASRAGTGTYEQYF,TGCGCCAGCAGGGCTGGGACAGGGACCTACGAGCAGTACTTC
TRBV5-1,-,-,TRBJ2-1,CASSLSAAFNEQFF,TGCGCCAGCAGCTTGAGCGCGGCCTTCAATGAGCAGTTCTTC
TRBV4-2,once,-,TRBJ1-1,CASSQDPNREGNTEAFF,TGTGCCAGCAGCCAAGATCCCAACAGGGAGGGGAACACTGAAGCTTTCTTT
TRBV19,few,-,TRBJ1-5,CASRDFLHQPQHF,TGTGCCAGTCGGGACTTTTTACATCAGCCCCAGCATTTT
TRBV7-6,-,-,TRBJ1-3,CASSSTVSGNTIYF,TGTGCCAGCAGCTCGACGGTCTCTGGAAACACCATATATTTT
TRBV18,few,-,TRBJ1-5,CASSPQEISNQPQHF,TGTGCCAGCTCACCCCAGGAGATTAGCAATCAGCCCCAGCATTTT
TRBV6-6,-,-,TRBJ1-1,CASSGRVNTEAFF,TGTGCCAGCAGTGGCAGGGTGAACACTGAAGCTTTCTTT
TRBV2,-,TRBD2,TRBJ2-1,CASRGTSGSSYNEQFF,TGTGCCAGCAGGGGGACTAGCGGGAGCTCCTACAATGAGCAGTTCTTC
TRBV19,-,TRBD1,TRBJ1-1,CASSSGQGWTAFF,TGTGCCAGTAGTTCAGGACAGGGGTGGACCGCTTTCTTT